The source of this T cell receptor (beta chain) is a study of T cells in Graves' hyperthyroidism and ophthalmopathy. The study's findings and limits: The model predicted ophthalmopathy a median approximately seven months before onset.

The germline CDR1 and CDR2 sequences are ENHRY and SYGVKD. Between the trimmed V and J ends, which lost 9 bases and 7 bases, there was a span of 18 bases. This CDR3 spans 14 amino acids. Concerning this clonotype itself: The antigen is undetermined.

Together with thyroid ultrasound, orbital computed tomography, serum thyroxine and TRAb, clinical symptoms were used for diagnoses. Amplified TCR beta CDR3 regions derived from RNA transcripts. Initially, a first-round RT-PCR of the TCR CDR3 employed the HTBI primer set. TCRdb called the multiplex PCR reads again in MiXCR, with one record for every CDR3 protein. Of more than 550,000 distinct CDR3 sequences in the sample, approximately 42% were seen once. Sequenced material: peripheral blood or thyroid tissue (not recorded which). The clonotype originates from an adult man with Graves' disease, either hyperthyroidism or ophthalmopathy (not recorded which). The J gene is TRBJ1-4, the V gene TRBV10-3; TRBD1 might be the D (6 bases). The CDR3 sequence: CAIAYRENTEKLFF. The CDR3 nucleotides are TGTGCCATAGCATACAGGGAGAACACTGAAAAACTGTTTTTT.